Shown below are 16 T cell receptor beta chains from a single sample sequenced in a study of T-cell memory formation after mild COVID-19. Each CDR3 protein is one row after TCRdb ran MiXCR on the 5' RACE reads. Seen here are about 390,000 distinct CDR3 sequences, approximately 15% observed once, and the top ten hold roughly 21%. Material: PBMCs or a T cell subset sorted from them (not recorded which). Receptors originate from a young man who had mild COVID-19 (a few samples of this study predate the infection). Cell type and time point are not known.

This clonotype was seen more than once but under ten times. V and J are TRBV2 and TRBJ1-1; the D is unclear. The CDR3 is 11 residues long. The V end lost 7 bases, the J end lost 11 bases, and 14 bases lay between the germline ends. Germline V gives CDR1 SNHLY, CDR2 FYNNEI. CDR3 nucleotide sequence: TGTGCCAGCACCATGGACGTCTGGGCTTTCTTT. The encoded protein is CASTMDVWAFF.

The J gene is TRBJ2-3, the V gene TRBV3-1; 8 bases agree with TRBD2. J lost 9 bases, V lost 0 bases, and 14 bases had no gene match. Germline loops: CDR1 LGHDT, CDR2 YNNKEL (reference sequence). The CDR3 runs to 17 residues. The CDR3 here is CASSQDQGTRRGSTQYF. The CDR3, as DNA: TGTGCCAGCAGCCAAGATCAGGGGACTAGGCGGGGTTCGACGCAGTATTTT.

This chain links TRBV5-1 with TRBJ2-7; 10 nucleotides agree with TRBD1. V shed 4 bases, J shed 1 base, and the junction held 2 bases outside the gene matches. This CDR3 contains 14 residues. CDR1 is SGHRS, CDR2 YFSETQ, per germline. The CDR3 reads CASSRDRGSYEQYV. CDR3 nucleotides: TGCGCCAGCAGCCGGGACAGGGGTTCCTACGAGCAGTACGTC.

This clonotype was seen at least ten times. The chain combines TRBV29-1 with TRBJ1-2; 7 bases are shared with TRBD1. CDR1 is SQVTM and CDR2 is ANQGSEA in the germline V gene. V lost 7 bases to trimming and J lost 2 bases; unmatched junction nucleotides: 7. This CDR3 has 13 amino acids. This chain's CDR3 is CSALGQTNYGYTF. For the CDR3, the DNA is TGCAGCGCCTTGGGACAGACGAACTATGGCTACACCTTC.

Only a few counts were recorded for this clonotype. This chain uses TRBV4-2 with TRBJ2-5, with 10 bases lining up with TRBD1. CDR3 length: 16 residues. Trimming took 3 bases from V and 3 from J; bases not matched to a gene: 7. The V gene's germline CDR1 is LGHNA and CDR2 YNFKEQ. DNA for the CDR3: TGTGCCAGCAGCCACGCTACCGGGACAGGGGAAGAGACCCAGTACTTC. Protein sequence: CASSHATGTGEETQYF.

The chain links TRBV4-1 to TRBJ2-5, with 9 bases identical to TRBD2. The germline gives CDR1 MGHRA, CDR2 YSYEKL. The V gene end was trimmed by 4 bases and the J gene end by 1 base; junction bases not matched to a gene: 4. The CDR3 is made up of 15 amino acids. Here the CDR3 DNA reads TGCGCCAGCAGCCCCGGACTAGCGCTCCAAGAGACCCAGTACTTC. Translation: CASSPGLALQETQYF.

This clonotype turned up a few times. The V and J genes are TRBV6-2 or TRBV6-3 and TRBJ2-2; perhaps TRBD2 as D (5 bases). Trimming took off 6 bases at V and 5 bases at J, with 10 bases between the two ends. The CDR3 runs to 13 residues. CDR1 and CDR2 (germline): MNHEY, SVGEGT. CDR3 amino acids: CASSSDWTGELFF. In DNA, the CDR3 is TGTGCCAGCAGCTCGGACTGGACCGGGGAGCTGTTTTTT.

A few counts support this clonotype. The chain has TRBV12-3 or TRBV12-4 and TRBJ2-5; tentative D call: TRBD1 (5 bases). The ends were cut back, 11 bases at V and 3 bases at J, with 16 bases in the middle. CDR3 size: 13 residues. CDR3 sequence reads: CAVNGQPEETQYF. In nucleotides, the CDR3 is TGTGCCGTAAACGGACAACCCGAAGAGACCCAGTACTTC.

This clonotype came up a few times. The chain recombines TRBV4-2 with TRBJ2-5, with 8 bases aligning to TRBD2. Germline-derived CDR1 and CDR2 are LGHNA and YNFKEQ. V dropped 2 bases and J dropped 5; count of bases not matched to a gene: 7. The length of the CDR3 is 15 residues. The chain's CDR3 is CASSQLAGGPETQYF. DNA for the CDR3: TGTGCCAGCAGCCAACTTGCGGGGGGTCCGGAGACCCAGTACTTC.

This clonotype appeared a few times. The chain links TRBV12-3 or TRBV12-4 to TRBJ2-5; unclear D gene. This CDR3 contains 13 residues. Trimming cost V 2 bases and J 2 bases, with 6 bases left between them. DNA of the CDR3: TGTGCCAGCAGTTTAACCAGACAAGAGACCCAGTACTTC. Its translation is CASSLTRQETQYF.

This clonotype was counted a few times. The CDR3 here is CASSYGLAGDSISYEQYF. The DNA of the CDR3 is TGCGCCAGCAGCTATGGACTAGCGGGGGACTCGATCTCCTACGAGCAGTACTTC. The chain has TRBV4-3 and TRBJ2-7; 13 bases agree with TRBD2. CDR1 and CDR2 (germline): LGHNA, YSLEER. CDR3 length: 18 residues. The junction had 10 bases not matched to a gene; V was cut back by 5 bases and J by 0 bases.

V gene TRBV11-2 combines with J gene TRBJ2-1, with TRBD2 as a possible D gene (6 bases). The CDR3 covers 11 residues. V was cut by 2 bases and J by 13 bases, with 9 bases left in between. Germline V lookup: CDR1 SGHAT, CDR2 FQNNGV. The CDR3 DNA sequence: TGTGCCAGCAGCTTATGGGGGGTACAGTTCTTC. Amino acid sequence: CASSLWGVQFF. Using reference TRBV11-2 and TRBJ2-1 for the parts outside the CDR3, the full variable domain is EAGVAQSPRYKIIEKRQSVAFWCNPISGHATLYWYQQILGQGPKLLIQFQNNGVVDDSQLPKDRFSAERLKGVDSTLKIQPAKLEDSAVYLCASSLWGVQFFGPGTRLTVL.

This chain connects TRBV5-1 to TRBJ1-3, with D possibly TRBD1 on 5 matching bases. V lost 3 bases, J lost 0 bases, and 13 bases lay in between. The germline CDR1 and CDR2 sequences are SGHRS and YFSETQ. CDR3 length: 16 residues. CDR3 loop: CASSSGPSLSGNTIYF. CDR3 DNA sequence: TGCGCCAGCAGCTCGGGACCGAGCCTCTCTGGAAACACCATATATTTT.

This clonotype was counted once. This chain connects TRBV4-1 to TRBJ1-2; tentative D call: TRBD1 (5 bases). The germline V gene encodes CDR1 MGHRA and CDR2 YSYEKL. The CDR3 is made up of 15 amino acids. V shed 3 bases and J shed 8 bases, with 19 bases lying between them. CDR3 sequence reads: CASSQTRDGGEGYTF. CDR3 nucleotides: TGCGCCAGCAGCCAGACCAGGGACGGGGGTGAGGGCTACACCTTC.

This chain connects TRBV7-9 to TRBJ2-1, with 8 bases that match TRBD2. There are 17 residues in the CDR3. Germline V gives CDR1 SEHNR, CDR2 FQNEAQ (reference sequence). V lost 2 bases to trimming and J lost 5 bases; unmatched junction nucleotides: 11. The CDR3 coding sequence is TGTGCCAGCAGCTTATTATTTAGCGGGGCGGTCGACAATGAGCAGTTCTTC. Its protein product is CASSLLFSGAVDNEQFF.

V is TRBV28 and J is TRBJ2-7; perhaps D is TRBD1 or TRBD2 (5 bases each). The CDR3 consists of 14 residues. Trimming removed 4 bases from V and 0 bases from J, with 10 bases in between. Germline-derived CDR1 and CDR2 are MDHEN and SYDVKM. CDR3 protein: CASSSGQFSYEQYV. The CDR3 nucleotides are TGTGCCAGCAGTTCGGGGCAGTTCTCCTACGAGCAGTACGTC.